The clone carrying this T cell receptor beta chain has more than one count but fewer than ten. Donors were systemically healthy Caucasian individuals from Russia aged 6 to 90 years. Donors each provided about 10 milliliters of peripheral blood. Total RNA extraction produced at least 5 micrograms (per sample) for the study. This record belongs to a study of blood T cells in healthy people across ages. A second PCR of 7 to 11 cycles used a sample-barcoded 5' primer and a J-beta primer mix. TCRdb reprocessed the 5' RACE reads with MiXCR, giving one entry per CDR3 protein. Of hundreds of thousands of distinct CDR3 sequences in the sample, 44% were seen once. V dropped 4 bases and J dropped 4; count of bases not matched to a gene: 4. The CDR3 runs 14 residues. Germline V lookup: CDR1 KGHDR, CDR2 SFDVKD.

Input material: blood. The rearrangement uses TRBV24-1 and TRBJ2-3; 7 positions agree with TRBD2. The TCR sequence derives from a man in his sixties in good health. DNA for the CDR3: TGTGCCACCAGTGACAGCGGGGTTGCAGATACGCAGTATTTT. Residues: CATSDSGVADTQYF.